Listed here are 18 T cell receptor beta chains from one sample, sequenced in a study of beta chain features in type 1 diabetes. Expressed TCRB transcripts got sequenced, as all isolated RNA was reverse transcribed. The data were produced by immunoSEQ multiplex PCR, yet TCRdb's version contains in-frame clones alone and is incomplete. The sample records 120,000 or so clones, roughly a sixth being singletons. These receptors' targets are unknown. General study points: Type 1 diabetes patients had moderately but significantly shorter TCRB CDR3s in all four CD4+ subsets.

Specimen: central memory CD4+ T cells from blood. These receptors all come from a man between 18 and 35 years old with type 1 diabetes.

This clone was detected a few times. One junction end does not reproduce the germline sequence, and a read error may be involved. The chain carries TRBV30 and TRBJ2-1; TRBD2 aligns across 10 bases. CDR3 length: 17 residues. Germline values: CDR1 GTSNPN, CDR2 SVGIG (reference sequence). The CDR3 DNA reads TGTGCCTGGAGTGTACTAGGTCGCCCCGGGTTTAGCGGGGGGTCGATCTTC. This gives the protein CAWSVLGRPGFSGGSIF. Full variable domain (outside the CDR3, taken from reference TRBV30 and TRBJ2-1): SQTIHQWPATLVQPVGSPLSLECTVEGTSNPNLYWYRQAAGRGLQLLFYSVGIGQISSEVPQNLSASRPQDRQFILSSKKLLLSDSGFYLCAWSVLGRPGFSGGSIFGPGTRLTVL.

The chain combines TRBV15 with TRBJ2-5; D is undetermined. Germline CDR1 and CDR2: LNHNV and YYDKDF (reference sequence). The CDR3 runs 12 residues. V was shortened by 4 bases and J by 2 bases, with 5 bases between the two germline ends. This CDR3 is CATSTPQETQYF. CDR3 in DNA: TGTGCCACCAGCACCCCACAAGAGACCCAGTACTTC. The variable domain in full, completed from reference TRBV15 and TRBJ2-5, reads DAMVIQNPRYQVTQFGKPVTLSCSQTLNHNVMYWYQQKSSQAPKLLFHYYDKDFNNEADTPDNFQSRRPNTSFCFLDIRSPGLGDTAMYLCATSTPQETQYFGPGTRLLVL.

This clone was found a few times. Different DNA sequences within this sample yield the same CDR3. The V and J genes are TRBV30 and TRBJ2-2; D is perhaps TRBD1 (6 bases). The length of the CDR3 is 15 residues. CDR1 GTSNPN and CDR2 SVGIG come from the germline V gene (reference sequence). Trimming took 0 bases from V and 3 from J, leaving 11 bases between them. CDR3 nucleotide sequence: TGTGCCTGGAGTGTATTGACAGGAGACACCGGGGAGCTGTTTTTT. Translation gives CAWSVLTGDTGELFF.

This clone was observed a handful of times. This could be a read error, since a much larger clone is one nucleotide away. V is TRBV30 and J is TRBJ2-1, with 7 bases aligning to TRBD2. The V gene's germline CDR1 is GTSNPN and CDR2 SVGIG (reference sequence). The V and J ends lost 3 bases and 10 bases, in that order; junction bases with no gene match: 15. The CDR3 covers 15 residues. Written as DNA, the CDR3 is TGTGCCTGGAGGGTAGAGTGGGAGGGGCTTAGAGAGCAGTTCTTC. This gives the protein CAWRVEWEGLREQFF.

The chain uses TRBV7-2 and TRBJ2-2; D gene unclear. The V end lost 3 bases, the J end lost 7 bases, and 9 bases lay between the germline ends. Germline assignment: CDR1 SGHTA and CDR2 FQGNSA. CDR3 length: 13 residues. CDR3 nucleotides: TGTGCCAGCAGCTTCGTTCGGAACGGGGAGCTGTTTTTT. Translated, it gives CASSFVRNGELFF.

This clone has only a few counts. The chain has TRBV18 and TRBJ2-7, with TRBD1 matching 10 bases. This CDR3 has 16 residues. The V and J ends lost 6 bases and 1 base, in that order; junction bases with no gene match: 9. Germline V gene data show CDR1 as KGHSH and CDR2 as LQKENI. CDR3 residues: CASSEIDRGLSYEQYF. The CDR3 nucleotides are TGTGCCAGCTCCGAGATAGACAGGGGGCTTTCCTACGAGCAGTACTTC. The entire variable domain, with the rest obtained from reference TRBV18 and TRBJ2-7, is as follows: NAGVMQNPRHLVRRRGQEARLRCSPMKGHSHVYWYRQLPEEGLKFMVYLQKENIIDESGMPKERFSAEFPKEGPSILRIQQVVRGDSAAYFCASSEIDRGLSYEQYFGPGTRLTVT.

This clone occurred many times. The chain links TRBV28 to TRBJ2-3; TRBD2 agrees at 8 bases. The CDR3 is made up of 14 amino acids. The V gene end was trimmed by 6 bases and the J gene end by 5 bases; junction bases not matched to a gene: 7. Germline V gene sequence: CDR1 MDHEN, CDR2 SYDVKM. The CDR3 DNA follows: TGTGCCAGCAGCCAACGGGGGGGAGTAGATACGCAGTATTTT. Residues: CASSQRGGVDTQYF.

This sequence joins TRBV29-1 and TRBJ1-5; D is unclear. Trimming removed 5 bases at V and 1 base at J, with 9 bases between. This CDR3 region has 13 residues. Germline V gene sequence: CDR1 SQVTM, CDR2 ANQGSEA. The CDR3 coding sequence is TGCAGCGTTCTACTACAGAGCAATCAGCCCCAGCATTTT. This codes for CSVLLQSNQPQHF.

The rearrangement links TRBV7-2 to TRBJ2-3, with D possibly TRBD2 on 5 matching bases. The CDR3 has 13 residues. The germline gives CDR1 SGHTA, CDR2 FQGNSA. The ends were cut back, 7 bases at V and 5 bases at J, with 13 bases in the middle. In DNA form, the CDR3 reads TGTGCCAGCACCTCTCTCAGCGGAGATACGCAGTATTTT. Encoded protein: CASTSLSGDTQYF.

This clone has only a few counts. J is TRBJ2-3 and V is TRBV7-9, with D possibly matching TRBD2 (5 bases). Germline loops: CDR1 SEHNR, CDR2 FQNEAQ (reference sequence). The V gene lost 3 bases and the J gene lost 2 bases, with 15 bases spanning the gap. The CDR3 contains 16 residues. DNA for the CDR3: TGTGCCAGCAGCTTTCAAATGAGCGGAGCCACAGATACGCAGTATTTT. This gives the protein CASSFQMSGATDTQYF.

The rearrangement links TRBV7-9 to TRBJ2-7; the match to TRBD1 covers 10 bases. This CDR3 region has 15 residues. V lost 1 base and J lost 5; bases outside the gene matches: 5. Germline V gene data show CDR1 as SEHNR and CDR2 as FQNEAQ (reference sequence). The CDR3 DNA is TGTGCCAGCAGCTTAGGGGACAGGGGCAAGGACGAGCAGTACTTC. It yields the protein CASSLGDRGKDEQYF.

The chain links TRBV5-1 to TRBJ2-7, with D possibly matching TRBD1 (6 bases). Germline CDR1 is SGHRS and CDR2 is YFSETQ. This CDR3 has 15 amino acids. The germline V and J ends were trimmed by 0 bases and 3 bases, with 13 bases remaining between them. The CDR3 protein is CASSLVPGADYEQYF. In DNA, the CDR3 is TGCGCCAGCAGCTTGGTCCCAGGGGCGGACTACGAGCAGTACTTC.

There are a few counts of this clone. The rearrangement joins TRBV6-5 to TRBJ2-7; D is undetermined. Trimming stripped 8 bases from V and 4 bases from J, with 9 bases between. Germline V gene lookup returns CDR1 MNHEY and CDR2 SVGAGI. The CDR3 is 11 residues long. Written as DNA, the CDR3 is TGTGCCAGCCAAAGTGGGTACGAGCAGTACTTC. Its translation: CASQSGYEQYF.

The rearrangement links TRBV9 to TRBJ2-5; 8 bases match TRBD2. The CDR3 has 16 amino acids. Trimming removed 4 bases from V and 2 bases from J; junction bases left unmatched: 10. Germline CDR1 is SGDLS and CDR2 is YYNGEE. CDR3 sequence: CASSPVSGVGQETQYF. Here the CDR3 DNA reads TGTGCCAGCAGCCCTGTTAGCGGGGTTGGGCAAGAGACCCAGTACTTC.

This clone appeared a few times. The J gene is TRBJ2-7, the V gene TRBV29-1; D gene unclear. CDR1 and CDR2 from the germline V gene are SQVTM and ANQGSEA. The CDR3 extends over 12 amino acids. Trimming cost V 7 bases and J 3 bases, with 13 bases left between them. DNA for the CDR3: TGCAGCGCACGCTCACCTGGCTACGAGCAGTACTTC. Encoded protein: CSARSPGYEQYF.

This chain connects TRBV4-1 to TRBJ2-3; 10 nucleotides match TRBD2. The germline gives CDR1 MGHRA, CDR2 YSYEKL. This CDR3 comprises 16 residues. V was clipped by 0 bases and J by 6 bases; unmatched bases: 6. The CDR3 nucleotides are TGCGCCAGCAGCCAAGAGAGCGGGGGGGCTGGGGATACGCAGTATTTT. Residues: CASSQESGGAGDTQYF.

V gene TRBV30 combines with J gene TRBJ2-2; D perhaps matches TRBD2 (7 bases). The CDR3 spans 14 residues. Germline assignment: CDR1 GTSNPN and CDR2 SVGIG (reference sequence). Trimming pared 8 bases from V and 2 bases from J, leaving 15 bases between. The CDR3 loop is CAPREGENTGELFF. Here the CDR3 DNA reads TGTGCCCCAAGGGAGGGGGAAAACACCGGGGAGCTGTTTTTT.

The table lists this clone with a few counts. V usage is TRBV30 and J usage is TRBJ2-3; 8 bases are a match to TRBD1. The CDR3 is 13 residues long. V was pared by 5 bases and J by 6 bases, with 7 bases of the junction left unmatched. Germline V gene lookup returns CDR1 GTSNPN and CDR2 SVGIG (reference sequence). The CDR3 DNA reads as TGTGCCTGGCGGCAGGGGGCCGCGGATACGCAGTATTTT. Protein product: CAWRQGAADTQYF.